The sequence of this TCR beta chain was determined in a study of T cell responses to AZD1222 COVID-19 vaccine. V lost 1 base to trimming and J lost 2 bases, with 12 bases between them. From germline, CDR1 is SGHDN and CDR2 FVKESK. CDR3 length: 16 residues. The protocol was immunoSEQ multiplex PCR, while the TCRdb copy is restricted to in-frame clones and leaves out a portion. The top ten hold about 30% of the sample, which has approximately 80,000 clones, under 95% seen once. Material: peripheral blood, obtained 28 days after the second AZD1222 dose. V and J are TRBV14 and TRBJ1-3, with a tentative D call TRBD1 (5 bases). The clonotype was recovered from an adult who received the AZD1222 COVID-19 vaccine. This CDR3 reads CASSQVGQSPGNTIYF. The CDR3, as DNA: TGTGCCAGCAGCCAAGTGGGGCAGAGCCCTGGAAACACCATATATTTT. Complete variable domain (other parts from reference TRBV14 and TRBJ1-3): EAGVTQFPSHSVIEKGQTVTLRCDPISGHDNLYWYRRVMGKEIKFLLHFVKESKQDESGMPNNRFLAERTGGTYSTLKVQPAELEDSGVYFCASSQVGQSPGNTIYFGEGSWLTVV.